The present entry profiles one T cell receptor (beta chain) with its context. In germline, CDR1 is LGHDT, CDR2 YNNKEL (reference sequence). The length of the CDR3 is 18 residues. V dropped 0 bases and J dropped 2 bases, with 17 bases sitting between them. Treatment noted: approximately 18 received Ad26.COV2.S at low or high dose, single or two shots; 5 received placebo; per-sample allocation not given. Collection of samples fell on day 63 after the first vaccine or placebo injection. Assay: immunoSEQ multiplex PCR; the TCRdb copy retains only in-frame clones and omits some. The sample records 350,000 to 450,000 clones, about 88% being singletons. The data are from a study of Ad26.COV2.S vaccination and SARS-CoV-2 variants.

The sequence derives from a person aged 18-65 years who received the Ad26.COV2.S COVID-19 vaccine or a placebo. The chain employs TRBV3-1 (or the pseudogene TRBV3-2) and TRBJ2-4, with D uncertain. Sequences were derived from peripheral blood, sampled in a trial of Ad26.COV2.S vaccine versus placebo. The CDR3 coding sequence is TGTGCCAGCAGCCAAGAAATCCTTTCGGCGGAATCCAAAAACATTCAGTACTTC. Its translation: CASSQEILSAESKNIQYF.